This is a list of T cell receptor beta chains from one sample in a study of T-cell reconstitution after alpha-beta-depleted transplantation in children. TCRdb fed the PCR reads into MiXCR, producing one record per CDR3 protein. Counted here are over 300,000 distinct CDR3 sequences, approximately 10% occurring once; the ten biggest clones make up less than 2.5%. This specimen consisted of PBMCs from the stem cell graft donor, obtained from the stem cell graft. All receptors derive from a human donor who donated a stem cell graft to a child with acute lymphoblastic leukemia. CDR3s include the opening cysteine and the closing phenylalanine or tryptophan. D genes are given only for firm matches. Rows give clone size only sometimes, using once, few, many, or a class for an expanded clone.

d_call j_call v_call clone_size cdr3_aa cdr3_nt
. TRBJ2-7 TRBV27 many CASSLTGWGEQYF TGTGCCAGCAGTCTTACGGGATGGGGCGAGCAGTACTTC
TRBD1 TRBJ1-6 TRBV6-1 few CASIPTGGISPLHF TGTGCCAGCATCCCTACAGGGGGAATATCACCCCTCCACTTT
TRBD2 TRBJ2-7 TRBV5-6 . CASSLLTSNYEQYF TGTGCCAGCAGCTTGTTGACTAGCAACTACGAGCAGTACTTC
TRBD1 TRBJ2-1 TRBV4-1 few CASSQELTGTGGWREEDEQFF TGCGCCAGCAGCCAAGAGCTTACCGGGACAGGGGGTTGGCGGGAGGAGGATGAGCAGTTCTTC
TRBD1 TRBJ1-2 TRBV24-1 . CATRPGTADYGYTF TGTGCCACCAGACCCGGGACAGCTGACTATGGCTACACCTTC
TRBD2 TRBJ2-1 TRBV20-1 . CCARDGLAGGISGEQFF TGCTGTGCTAGAGATGGGCTAGCGGGAGGTATATCCGGTGAGCAGTTCTTC
. TRBJ2-7 TRBV27 many CASSLRGNYEQYF TGTGCCAGCAGTTTGCGGGGCAATTACGAGCAGTACTTC
TRBD1 TRBJ2-1 TRBV10-1 few CASSDRTGGVYNEQFF TGCGCCAGCAGTGACCGGACAGGGGGCGTTTACAATGAGCAGTTCTTC
. TRBJ2-1 TRBV12-3/TRBV12-4 few CASSSRHGGEQFF TGTGCCAGCAGTAGCCGGCATGGGGGGGAGCAGTTCTTC
TRBD2 TRBJ2-1 TRBV7-9 many CASSLGSLAGEMNEQFF TGTGCCAGCAGCTTGGGTTCACTAGCGGGAGAAATGAATGAGCAGTTCTTC
. TRBJ2-5 TRBV5-1 . CASSLDRMETQYF TGCGCCAGCAGCTTAGACAGGATGGAGACCCAGTACTTC
. TRBJ2-3 TRBV4-3 . CASSQAIGARADTQYF TGCGCCAGCAGCCAAGCTATAGGGGCTCGGGCAGATACGCAGTATTTT
. TRBJ1-4 TRBV6-5 many CASSYSGTTNEKLFF TGTGCCAGCAGTTACTCCGGGACCACTAATGAAAAACTGTTTTTT
. TRBJ2-1 TRBV7-2 . CASSPVAHEQFF TGTGCCAGCAGCCCGGTAGCACATGAGCAGTTCTTC
TRBD1 TRBJ1-2 TRBV18 few CASSPDRVYGYTF TGTGCCAGCTCACCGGACAGGGTTTATGGCTACACCTTC
TRBD2 TRBJ2-3 TRBV7-2 few CASSHNLAGVADTQYF TGTGCCAGCAGCCACAATCTAGCGGGAGTGGCAGATACGCAGTATTTT
. TRBJ2-1 TRBV9 many CASSAPPGLLSYNEQFF TGTGCCAGCAGCGCGCCTCCGGGACTCCTCTCCTACAATGAGCAGTTCTTC
TRBD1 TRBJ1-5 TRBV12-3/TRBV12-4 . CASSFGGQGLRQPQHF TGTGCCAGCAGTTTTGGAGGACAGGGATTGAGGCAGCCCCAGCATTTT
. TRBJ2-2 TRBV5-1 few CASSSSGTRSAGELFF TGCGCCAGCAGCTCGTCCGGGACTCGATCGGCCGGGGAGCTGTTTTTT
. TRBJ2-1 TRBV19 few CASSTRVNEQFF TGTGCCAGTAGTACCAGGGTAAATGAGCAGTTCTTC
TRBD2 TRBJ2-7 TRBV7-2 . CASSLAIPSGTYEQYF TGTGCCAGCAGCTTAGCGATTCCTAGCGGAACCTACGAGCAGTACTTC
TRBD1 TRBJ1-4 TRBV12-3/TRBV12-4 . CASSRGGTNEKLFF TGTGCCAGCAGCCGAGGGGGCACTAATGAAAAACTGTTTTTT
TRBD1 TRBJ1-5 TRBV5-1 few CASWDRTVLGAYQPQHF TGCGCCAGCTGGGACAGGACAGTTTTAGGGGCCTATCAGCCCCAGCATTTT
TRBD1 TRBJ2-1 TRBV7-3 . CASSLQGAGYNEQFF TGTGCCAGCAGTCTACAGGGGGCTGGTTACAATGAGCAGTTCTTC
. TRBJ2-3 TRBV7-9 many CASSLEGLTDTQYF TGTGCCAGCAGCTTAGAAGGACTAACAGATACGCAGTATTTT
. TRBJ2-7 TRBV4-3 . CASSQQLDRISSYEQYF TGCGCCAGCAGCCAACAGCTCGACAGGATAAGCTCCTACGAGCAGTACTTC
. TRBJ2-5 TRBV5-1 few CASSSTRGRRTQETQYF TGCGCCAGCAGCTCGACCCGGGGACGAAGGACACAAGAGACCCAGTACTTC
TRBD1 TRBJ1-2 TRBV5-1 few CASSPGQGFPSYTF TGCGCCAGCAGCCCGGGACAGGGTTTTCCTTCCTACACCTTC
. TRBJ2-4 TRBV6-5 . CASSYAPGVAKNIQYF TGTGCCAGCAGTTACGCCCCGGGGGTAGCCAAAAACATTCAGTACTTC
. TRBJ1-2 TRBV12-3/TRBV12-4 few CASSEQGISGYTF TGTGCCAGCAGCGAACAGGGTATCTCTGGCTACACCTTC
. TRBJ2-2 TRBV24-1 few CATSGRTNTGELFF TGTGCCACCAGCGGCAGGACGAACACCGGGGAGCTGTTTTTT
. TRBJ2-6 TRBV2 . CASERGSGANVLTF TGTGCCAGCGAGAGGGGCTCTGGGGCCAACGTCCTGACTTTC
. TRBJ1-2 TRBV7-2 many CASSLPLTGPANYGYTF TGTGCCAGCAGCTTACCGTTAACAGGACCTGCTAACTATGGCTACACCTTC
. TRBJ2-7 TRBV29-1 . CSVVISSEGREEQYF TGCAGCGTTGTCATCTCTAGCGAGGGTCGTGAGGAGCAGTACTTC
TRBD2 TRBJ2-3 TRBV20-1 . CSASPLAGGRGLAGASDTQYF TGCAGTGCTAGCCCCCTCGCCGGGGGCAGGGGGTTAGCGGGAGCCTCAGATACGCAGTATTTT
. TRBJ2-7 TRBV4-3 . CASSQSRDTFYEQYF TGCGCCAGCAGCCAGAGCCGGGACACCTTCTACGAGCAGTACTTC
. TRBJ1-1 TRBV27 . CASSLAWDLNTEAFF TGTGCCAGCAGTTTAGCCTGGGACCTGAACACTGAAGCTTTCTTT
TRBD1 TRBJ2-1 TRBV12-3/TRBV12-4 many CASSFPGGGENEQFF TGTGCCAGCAGTTTCCCAGGGGGCGGGGAAAATGAGCAGTTCTTC
. TRBJ2-7 TRBV29-1 few CSVGYWGPSYEQYF TGCAGCGTGGGGTATTGGGGGCCTTCCTACGAGCAGTACTTC
TRBD1 TRBJ1-1 TRBV4-1 few CASSQMRQGSFTEAFF TGCGCCAGCAGCCAGATGAGACAGGGGAGTTTCACTGAAGCTTTCTTT
TRBD1 TRBJ1-3 TRBV7-2 . CASSLGDRGNTIYF TGTGCCAGCAGCTTAGGGGACAGGGGAAACACCATATATTTT
. TRBJ2-1 TRBV20-1 few CSASRPGTYNEQFF TGCAGTGCTAGTCGTCCGGGAACCTACAATGAGCAGTTCTTC
. TRBJ2-7 TRBV7-9 . CASSQPEAANYEQYF TGTGCCAGCAGCCAGCCTGAAGCGGCAAACTACGAGCAGTACTTC
. TRBJ2-3 TRBV7-3 many CASSLDKWGDTQYF TGTGCCAGCAGCTTAGACAAATGGGGAGATACGCAGTATTTT
. TRBJ1-3 TRBV10-3 few CAIRLASGRGNTIYF TGTGCCATCAGACTTGCCTCCGGACGGGGAAACACCATATATTTT
. TRBJ2-5 TRBV20-1 . CSAREKGETQYF TGCAGTGCTAGAGAAAAGGGAGAGACCCAGTACTTC
TRBD1 TRBJ2-3 TRBV7-3 few CASSFTGAPDTQYF TGTGCCAGCAGCTTCACAGGGGCCCCAGATACGCAGTATTTT
. TRBJ2-7 TRBV5-1 few CASRQTGSYEQYF TGCGCCAGCAGACAAACAGGCTCCTACGAGCAGTACTTC
. TRBJ2-3 TRBV9 few CASSEGSVGVDTDTQYF TGTGCCAGCAGCGAGGGGTCGGTGGGGGTTGACACAGATACGCAGTATTTT
. TRBJ2-5 TRBV2 . CASSEGYVGSGETQYF TGTGCCAGCAGTGAGGGCTATGTGGGGTCGGGGGAGACCCAGTACTTC